The clone carrying this T cell receptor beta chain occurred once. The antigen is unknown. CDR3 size: 15 residues. Germline V gene sequence: CDR1 SGHAT, CDR2 FQNNGV. The data originate from a study of blood T cells in healthy people across ages. Study observations and caveats: Unsorted PBMCs prevented conclusive naive versus antigen-experienced comparison. While age rose, TCR beta diversity per million T cells dropped in a roughly linear way.

For the second PCR, which ran for roughly 6 to 11 cycles, a sample-barcoded 5' primer and a J-beta primer mix were used. Sequencing of every sample gave 2.5 million or more CDR3-containing paired-end reads. Using its own MiXCR run on the 5' RACE reads, TCRdb lists one record per CDR3 protein. Of 890,000 or so distinct CDR3 sequences in the sample, approximately 67% were seen once. The chain combines TRBV11-2 with TRBJ2-4, with 8 positions matching TRBD2. The assigned J gene may be wrong: the sequence end matches TRBJ2-7 better. The sample was blood. The sequence was collected from a man aged 25-45 years in good health. The CDR3 reads CASSLDPGGRYEQYF. The DNA for the CDR3 is TGTGCCAGCAGCTTAGATCCGGGGGGGCGGTACGAGCAGTACTTC.